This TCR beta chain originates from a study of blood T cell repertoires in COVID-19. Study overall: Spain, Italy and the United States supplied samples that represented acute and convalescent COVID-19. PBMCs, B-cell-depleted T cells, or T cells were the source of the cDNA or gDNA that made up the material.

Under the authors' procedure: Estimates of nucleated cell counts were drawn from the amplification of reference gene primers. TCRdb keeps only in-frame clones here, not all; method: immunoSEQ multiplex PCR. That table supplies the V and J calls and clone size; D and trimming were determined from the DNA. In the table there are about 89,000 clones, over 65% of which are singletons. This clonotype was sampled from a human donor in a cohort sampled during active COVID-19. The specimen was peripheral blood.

The CDR3 spells CASSLPKEDEQFF. The CDR3 nucleotides are TGTGCCAGCAGCTTACCTAAGGAGGATGAGCAGTTCTTC. The chain joins TRBV7-6 to TRBJ2-1; weak D call: TRBD2 (5 bases). Germline V gene data show CDR1 as SGHVS and CDR2 as FNYEAQ. Deletions cut 2 bases from V and 8 bases from J, with 10 bases between. This CDR3 is 13 amino acids long.